A single sample is the source of the 18 T cell receptor beta chains below, sequenced in a study of cytomegalovirus exposure and HLA in healthy donors. The PCR contained 60 Vbeta and 13 Jbeta primers. Assay: immunoSEQ multiplex PCR; the TCRdb copy retains only in-frame clones and omits some. The table shows about 160,000 clones, with approximately 88% occurring only once. The source material was PBMCs. Every receptor here comes from a woman in her 30s in good health and CMV-seronegative.

V is TRBV5-3 and J is TRBJ2-2; 8 positions agree with TRBD2. TRBV5-3 is known as an ORF, though its function is uncertain. V lost 3 bases to trimming and J lost 8 bases; unmatched junction nucleotides: 12. The CDR3 has 16 residues. CDR3 DNA sequence: TGTGCCAGAAGCTCCCGGGGGACTAGGCATCATGGGGAGCTGTTTTTT. Translation gives CARSSRGTRHHGELFF.

The rearrangement joins TRBV7-6 to TRBJ2-1, with a weak D call TRBD1 (5 bases). Between the trimmed V and J ends, which lost 5 bases and 5 bases, there was a span of 13 bases. The CDR3 extends over 14 amino acids. Per germline, CDR1 SGHVS and CDR2 FNYEAQ. CDR3 sequence reads: CASSRLQGNNEQFF. The CDR3 DNA sequence: TGTGCCAGCAGCCGACTCCAGGGAAACAATGAGCAGTTCTTC.

V gene TRBV7-6 combines with J gene TRBJ2-1, with 9 bases identical to TRBD1. The CDR3 totals 15 residues. Per the germline V gene, CDR1 is SGHVS and CDR2 is FNYEAQ. After removal of 5 bases from V and 6 bases from J, the junction contained 8 bases not matched to a gene. The CDR3 spells CASSLRDRVGNEQFF. The CDR3 DNA reads as TGTGCCAGCAGCCTCCGGGACAGGGTCGGCAATGAGCAGTTCTTC.

V gene TRBV19 combines with J gene TRBJ1-5, with 8 bases fitting TRBD1. The V gene's germline CDR1 is LNHDA and CDR2 SQIVND (reference sequence). The CDR3 length is 16 residues. With 6 bases clipped from V and 0 bases from J, the junction kept 7 bases outside the gene matches. This CDR3 is CASSRGDRSSNQPQHF. In nucleotides, the CDR3 is TGTGCCAGTAGCCGTGGGGACAGGAGTAGCAATCAGCCCCAGCATTTT.

The rearrangement joins TRBV28 to TRBJ2-5; D is unclear. Germline V gene lookup returns CDR1 MDHEN and CDR2 SYDVKM. With 4 bases removed from V and 2 bases from J, the gap between germline ends came to 5 bases. There are 12 residues in the CDR3. Here the CDR3 DNA reads TGTGCCAGCAGTTCTCCTCAAGAGACCCAGTACTTC. The encoded protein is CASSSPQETQYF.

Of note for this clone: An end of the junction does not agree with germline; a read error may underlie this. This sequence joins TRBV28 and TRBJ2-7; 7 bases align to TRBD2. The CDR3 extends over 12 amino acids. Germline CDR1 and CDR2: MDHEN and SYDVKM. As DNA, the CDR3 is TGTGCCAGCACCACCGGCGGGGGACTGAGACGCTTC. It translates to CASTTGGGLRRF.

V and J are TRBV2 and TRBJ1-2; a possible D gene is TRBD1 (5 bases). Trimming stripped 5 bases from V and 7 bases from J, with 11 bases between. The CDR3 is 12 residues long. Germline loops: CDR1 SNHLY, CDR2 FYNNEI. CDR3 amino acids: CASSTGVGGYTF. DNA for the CDR3: TGTGCCAGCAGTACAGGTGTTGGTGGCTACACCTTC.

The chain is built from TRBV5-1 and TRBJ2-1; 11 nucleotides agree with TRBD1. V shed 4 bases and J 5 bases; nucleotides not matched to a gene: 8. This CDR3 spans 16 amino acids. Germline loops: CDR1 SGHRS, CDR2 YFSETQ. The CDR3 region is CASSTGTGGRHNEQFF. CDR3 nucleotides: TGCGCCAGCAGCACCGGGACAGGGGGTCGCCACAATGAGCAGTTCTTC.

The V gene is TRBV7-9, the J gene TRBJ2-1, with D possibly TRBD2 on 6 matching bases. Germline V gene data show CDR1 as SEHNR and CDR2 as FQNEAQ (reference sequence). The CDR3 sequence is 16 residues long. Trimming cost V 6 bases and J 6 bases, with 21 bases left between them. This CDR3 is CASSPNLREPANEQFF. The CDR3 nucleotides are TGTGCCAGCAGTCCCAACTTACGGGAGCCTGCCAATGAGCAGTTCTTC.

The chain carries TRBV2 and TRBJ1-1, with D perhaps matching TRBD1 (6 bases). The V end lost 8 bases, the J end lost 1 base, and 17 bases lay between the germline ends. This CDR3 has 15 amino acids. The germline CDR1 and CDR2 sequences are SNHLY and FYNNEI. DNA of the CDR3: TGTGCCAGCGCTTGGGGACATCCTCAGAACACTGAAGCTTTCTTT. This sequence encodes CASAWGHPQNTEAFF.

The chain uses TRBV5-6 and TRBJ1-1, with D maybe TRBD1 (5 bases). Germline V lookup: CDR1 SGHDT, CDR2 YYEEEE. CDR3 size: 14 residues. The V end lost 6 bases, the J end lost 1 base, and 13 bases lay between the germline ends. CDR3 region: CASNPGHPNTEAFF. CDR3 DNA sequence: TGTGCCAGCAACCCCGGACACCCGAACACTGAAGCTTTCTTT.

This sequence joins TRBV5-1 and TRBJ2-5; possibly TRBD1 for D (5 bases). CDR1 and CDR2 from the germline V gene are SGHRS and YFSETQ. This CDR3 has 14 residues. Trimming took off 1 base at V and 7 bases at J, with 14 bases between the two ends. CDR3 DNA sequence: TGCGCCAGCAGCTTGAACCGATGGGGCGGGACCCAGTACTTC. Amino acid sequence: CASSLNRWGGTQYF.

The J gene is TRBJ2-2, the V gene TRBV4-1; 13 bases line up with TRBD2. V shed 3 bases, J shed 7 bases, and the junction held 5 bases outside the gene matches. Germline CDR1 and CDR2: MGHRA and YSYEKL. This CDR3 region has 16 residues. The CDR3 spells CASSQGTSGIVGELFF. In DNA form, the CDR3 reads TGCGCCAGCAGCCAGGGGACTAGCGGGATTGTCGGGGAGCTGTTTTTT.

This clone came up once. The V gene is TRBV6-4, the J gene TRBJ2-1, with 8 bases fitting TRBD1. The CDR3 spans 16 residues. The germline V gene has CDR1 MRHNA and CDR2 SNTAGT. After removal of 6 bases from V and 8 bases from J, the junction contained 15 bases not matched to a gene. The CDR3 region has the DNA TGTGCCAGCAGGAGCCCGGGACAGGCCTCTAAGGATGAGCAGTTCTTC. This codes for CASRSPGQASKDEQFF.

The genes are TRBV5-4 and TRBJ2-2; the D is unclear. CDR3 length: 17 residues. Germline-derived CDR1 and CDR2 are SGHNT and YYREEE (reference sequence). V was trimmed by 2 bases and J by 0 bases, leaving 14 bases between them. The CDR3 nucleotides read TGTGCCAGCAGCTTTTCGTTCGGGTCCCCGAACACCGGGGAGCTGTTTTTT. It yields the protein CASSFSFGSPNTGELFF.

This clone was seen a handful of times. The chain employs TRBV27 and TRBJ1-1; D ambiguous. Between the trimmed V and J ends, which lost 7 bases and 8 bases, there was a span of 17 bases. CDR3 size: 13 residues. CDR1 is MNHEY and CDR2 is SMNVEV in the germline V gene (reference sequence). This CDR3 is CASTPTGLREAFF. The CDR3 DNA is TGTGCCAGCACCCCGACCGGACTTCGCGAAGCTTTCTTT.

The rearrangement links TRBV29-1 to TRBJ2-1, with 10 bases that match TRBD2. The CDR3 spans 14 residues. The germline V gene encodes CDR1 SQVTM and CDR2 ANQGSEA. V shed 7 bases and J 9 bases; nucleotides not matched to a gene: 12. The DNA for the CDR3 is TGCAGCGCCGCACTTCTAGCGGGAGCAGGTGAGCAGTTCTTC. Protein: CSAALLAGAGEQFF.

The rearrangement joins TRBV6-5 to TRBJ2-3; TRBD1 matches 8 bases. Germline CDR1 MNHEY, CDR2 SVGAGI. The CDR3 covers 16 residues. V was pared by 0 bases and J by 6 bases, with 8 bases of the junction left unmatched. For the CDR3, the DNA is TGTGCCAGCAGTTACTCTAAGCTGACAGGGGCGGATACGCAGTATTTT. Translating gives CASSYSKLTGADTQYF.